The rows below give T cell receptor beta chains drawn from one sample of a study of blood T cell repertoires in COVID-19. The method was immunoSEQ multiplex PCR; TCRdb's version includes in-frame clones alone and lacks a portion of them. The table records hundreds of thousands of clones, around 89% of them present only once. The specimen sequenced was peripheral blood. The receptor source for this set is a woman aged 25 to 45 with acute or convalescent COVID-19. Both conserved end residues are part of each CDR3. A D gene is named only where the DNA matches it firmly. The size field is filled for only some rows; it gives once, few, many or a size class.

CASNAQGSGQPQHF,TGTGCCAGCAACGCTCAGGGTAGCGGTCAGCCCCAGCATTTT,.,.,TRBJ1-5,14,TRBV2
CASSLVASSYNEQFF,TGTGCCAGCAGCTTAGTGGCCTCCTCTTACAATGAGCAGTTCTTC,.,.,TRBJ2-1,15,TRBV7-8
CAWSPGQGDQETQYF,TGTGCCTGGAGTCCCGGACAGGGCGACCAAGAGACCCAGTACTTC,few,TRBD1,TRBJ2-5,15,TRBV30
CAWSPGTAGNTIYF,TGTGCCTGGAGTCCCGGGACAGCTGGAAACACCATATATTTT,.,TRBD1,TRBJ1-3,14,TRBV30
CASSGSSGNTIYF,TGTGCCAGCAGCGGGAGCTCTGGAAACACCATATATTTT,.,.,TRBJ1-3,13,TRBV9
CASSQPGTGETYNEQFF,TGCGCCAGCAGTCAACCCGGGACAGGGGAAACCTACAATGAGCAGTTCTTC,.,TRBD1,TRBJ2-1,17,TRBV23-1
CSVVGDRVPYEQYF,TGCAGCGTTGTTGGCGACAGGGTCCCCTACGAGCAGTACTTC,.,TRBD1,TRBJ2-7,14,TRBV29-1
CASSLSPGRINEKLFF,TGTGCCAGCAGTTTATCTCCCGGCAGGATTAATGAAAAACTGTTTTTT,.,.,TRBJ1-4,16,TRBV27
CASSLQGPTDTQYF,TGTGCCAGCAGCCTCCAGGGTCCTACAGATACGCAGTATTTT,.,.,TRBJ2-3,14,TRBV7-9
CASSQASLTSGTGELFF,TGTGCCAGCAGCCAAGCCTCCCTTACCTCGGGCACCGGGGAGCTGTTTTTT,.,.,TRBJ2-2,17,TRBV3-1/TRBV3-2
CASSQWASHADTQYF,TGTGCCAGCAGCCAGTGGGCGTCGCACGCGGATACGCAGTATTTT,.,.,TRBJ2-3,15,TRBV14
CASSFNRGQETQYF,TGTGCCAGCAGCTTCAACAGGGGTCAGGAGACCCAGTACTTC,.,TRBD1,TRBJ2-5,14,TRBV13
CASSFPGTNQETQYF,TGCGCCAGCAGCTTCCCCGGGACAAATCAAGAGACCCAGTACTTC,.,.,TRBJ2-5,15,TRBV5-1
CASRRVGQGNTGELFF,TGTGCCAGCAGACGAGTGGGACAGGGGAACACCGGGGAGCTGTTTTTT,.,TRBD1,TRBJ2-2,16,TRBV5-8
CASSLSAGLNTEAFF,TGTGCCAGCAGTTTATCGGCAGGATTGAACACTGAAGCTTTCTTT,.,.,TRBJ1-1,15,TRBV27
CSVEGAGGESRTDTQYF,TGCAGCGTTGAAGGGGCAGGGGGCGAGTCTAGGACAGATACGCAGTATTTT,once,TRBD1,TRBJ2-3,17,TRBV29-1
CAWSEGGGRDFNTEAFF,TGTGCCTGGAGTGAGGGGGGGGGCAGAGACTTTAACACTGAAGCTTTCTTT,once,.,TRBJ1-1,17,TRBV30
CASRQDETSYGYTF,TGCGCCAGCAGACAGGACGAAACCTCCTATGGCTACACCTTC,many,.,TRBJ1-2,14,TRBV5-1
CASSEGRTPVGYTF,TGTGCCAGCAGTGAAGGACGGACTCCTGTTGGCTACACCTTC,.,.,TRBJ1-2,14,TRBV2
CAWSVGTEPYPNYGYTF,TGTGCCTGGAGTGTTGGGACAGAGCCATACCCTAACTATGGCTACACCTTC,.,TRBD1,TRBJ1-2,17,TRBV30
CASSFPTPGADTQYF,TGTGCCAGCAGCTTCCCGACGCCGGGGGCAGATACGCAGTATTTT,.,.,TRBJ2-3,15,TRBV7-9
CASSLTGTGASYEQYF,TGTGCCAGCAGCTTGACCGGGACAGGGGCCTCCTACGAGCAGTACTTC,once,TRBD1,TRBJ2-7,16,TRBV7-2
CASSFKPLHQGSLNEKLFF,TGCGCCAGCAGCTTTAAACCGCTTCACCAGGGAAGCCTTAATGAAAAACTGTTTTTT,few,.,TRBJ1-4,19,TRBV5-1
CASSGGGQETQYF,TGCGCCAGCAGTGGGGGAGGGCAAGAGACCCAGTACTTC,.,TRBD2,TRBJ2-5,13,TRBV5-1
CASSSRQSNQPQHF,TGTGCCAGCAGTTCTCGACAATCCAATCAGCCCCAGCATTTT,.,.,TRBJ1-5,14,TRBV28
CASSSDLTSPQHF,TGTGCCAGCAGTTCCGATTTAACTTCGCCCCAGCATTTT,.,.,TRBJ1-5,13,TRBV5-8
CASSRQGRFTDTQYF,TGTGCCAGCAGCCGACAGGGAAGATTCACAGATACGCAGTATTTT,.,TRBD1,TRBJ2-3,15,TRBV2
CAWGTEADSGNTIYF,TGTGCCTGGGGGACAGAGGCAGACTCTGGAAACACCATATATTTT,.,TRBD1,TRBJ1-3,15,TRBV30
CASSSSGRLSGHEQYF,TGTGCCAGCAGTAGTAGCGGGCGGCTATCTGGGCACGAGCAGTACTTC,.,TRBD2,TRBJ2-7,16,TRBV2
CASSLGQGDKNIQYF,TGCGCCAGCAGCTTGGGACAGGGGGACAAAAACATTCAGTACTTC,.,TRBD1,TRBJ2-4,15,TRBV5-1